The T cell receptor beta chain under discussion was sequenced for a study of shared clonotypes between healthy human individuals. Across the study: Per donor, three plates held CD4 naive cells, three held CD4 memory, two held CD8 naive and one held CD8 memory.

All the donors were Caucasian adults who lived in Nashville, Tennessee. Sequencing was at deep level. TCRdb's copy holds only in-frame clones and misses some; the assay was immunoSEQ multiplex PCR. The data show 2 million to 2.5 million clones, almost 96% seen once. This clone occurred once. The identical CDR3 is also encoded by other nucleotide sequences in the sample. Trimming took 6 bases from V and 4 from J; bases not matched to a gene: 1. This CDR3 spans 12 amino acids. Germline V gene lookup returns CDR1 MDHEN and CDR2 SYDVKM. This sequence was found in a man younger than 35 in good health. This chain joins TRBV28 and TRBJ1-2; TRBD1 agrees at 8 bases. Sequences were obtained from naive CD4+ T cells sorted from blood. The subset here: CD45RA+ positively selected. The CDR3: CASSDRGYGYTF. The CDR3 DNA reads TGTGCCAGCAGCGACAGGGGCTATGGCTACACCTTC.